The TCR beta chain under discussion was sequenced for a study of shared clonotypes between healthy human individuals (dated by TCRdb to the early 2020s). Describing the broader study: Three men and a couple of women, aged 18 to 49 years, made up the cohort. For each donor, CD4 naive and CD4 memory were each given three plates, CD8 naive was given two plates, and CD8 memory was given one plate. The study deeply sequenced blood TCR repertoires of five healthy adults to estimate repertoire size and the extent of clonotype sharing between individuals. To increase sequencing depth and limit assay-specific biases, TCR repertoire library preparation and sequencing were carried out by different laboratories using diverse techniques. Between about 0.8 and 8.9 billion PBMCs per donor were obtained by leukapheresis. General findings and caveats noted by the study authors: Incomplete sequencing was indicated by rarefaction of sorted-subset datasets, despite the large sequencing depth. Because the study included only a small number of donors, the genetic and exposure-history diversity represented was limited. Compared with non-shared clonotypes, clonotypes shared by all four sorted-subset donors had higher generation probabilities. Sharing across a handful of donors was observed for approximately 5% of naive CD4, less than 4% of naive CD8, over 2% of memory CD4, and around 0.44% of memory CD8 clonotypes. Based on pairwise subsampling, the degree of clonotype sharing among donors was expected to be affected by sequencing depth. Naive subsets generally had larger estimated clonotype richness than memory subsets. Sampling was restricted to blood, and TCR repertoires in tissues likely differ from the TCR repertoires found in blood.

Notes on this clone: It has no known antigen specificity. The record has no base qualities; no much larger clone is one base away.

The donors were healthy, HIV-negative adults with no recently reported acute infections or vaccinations. Only Caucasian adults living in Nashville, Tennessee, USA were represented among the donors. CD4+ T cells were enriched through magnetic negative selection, after which naive cells were positively selected on CD45RA and the remaining negative fraction served as the memory subset. After blood collection by leukapheresis, PBMCs were isolated using Ficoll-Histopaque density gradient centrifugation and then cryopreserved in the vapor phase of liquid nitrogen. Purity and quantity of every magnetically sorted T cell population were checked by analytical flow cytometry. From each sorted fraction, genomic DNA was isolated and quantified by UV absorbance on a Nanodrop 2000c. Using the deep immunoSEQ assay, multiplex PCR amplified TCR CDR3 regions from genomic DNA. Extracted genomic DNA from each cell subset was distributed evenly across all wells of several immunoSEQ 96-well plates, and each plate was treated as a replicate. Each replicate PCR for sorted subsets received around 0.2 ug genomic DNA, equal to around 32,000 T cell genomes. Purified libraries were measured with a Qubit 3.0 fluorometer, size-checked on a Bioanalyzer 2100, and measured again with the KAPA Library Quantification kit. Every immunoSEQ 96-well plate was sequenced on a dedicated single-read 150-cycle Illumina NextSeq 550 flow cell. Concerning the study's data processing: Because only junctional sequences without quality scores were contained in the immunoSEQ output, filtering matching that applied to full-length reads could not be performed. Sequences were annotated with PyIR, a Python wrapper for IgBLAST v1.9, and V/J genes and CDR3 were assigned using IMGT germline references. Reads were removed for weak V/J assignments (E-value above 1e-6), missing CDR3, stop codons, out-of-frame junctions, or ambiguous translated residues. V3J clonotypes were defined as sequences sharing an identical inferred V gene, J gene, and CDR3 amino acid sequence. Percentage overlap between repertoires was calculated by dividing the number of shared unique clonotypes by the size of the smaller repertoire. RTK rarefaction, the Chao1 estimator, and Recon v2.1 estimates of unobserved clonotypes were used to assess repertoire richness. For all TCRbeta clonotypes obtained by the gDNA method from several donors, generation probabilities were computed with OLGA. TCRdb provides this immuneACCESS table in a form limited to in-frame rearrangements. Some clones are lacking; in checked studies, under half of them reflect an unresolved V gene, and why the rest are absent is not known. Clonal size and the V and J genes are those of that table, whereas D and trimming came from the DNA. This sample holds hundreds of thousands of clones; around 73% were observed only once. The ten largest clones take up 1.5% to 2% of the sample.

The CDR3 contains 15 residues, cysteine and phenylalanine counted. The DNA shown is the 45-base CDR3, in frame from base 1. The trim is 3 bases for V and 2 bases for J, with a gap of 8 bases between the germline ends. The germline V gene gives CDR1 as MNHEY and CDR2 as SVGAGI. This TCR was sampled from a woman aged 25-40 years in good health. The receptor chain draws on TRBV6-5 and TRBJ2-6, with the D call tentatively TRBD1 or TRBD2, each fitting 5 bases. Source material: memory CD4+ T cells sorted from blood. The cell subset or site label for this specimen denotes: CD45RA-negative fraction. Read as DNA, the sequence is TGTGCCAGCAGTTATGGGGGTGCTGGGGCCAACGTCCTGACTTTC. Its translation reads: CASSYGGAGANVLTF.